Listed here is a single T cell receptor (beta chain). The target antigen is unknown. V lost 6 bases, J lost 0 bases, and 10 bases stayed unmatched. CDR3 length equals 16 residues. Total RNA amounts of at least 6 micrograms were extracted per sample. The data belong to a study of blood T cells in healthy people across ages. Overall study results and limits: The fall in TCR beta diversity per million T cells was roughly linear with age.

A J-beta primer mix and a sample-barcoded 5' primer were used in a second PCR of roughly 6 to 12 cycles. Each CDR3 protein gets one entry after TCRdb re-called the 5' RACE reads with MiXCR. The sample lists around 1,600,000 distinct CDR3 sequences, around 40% seen once, with just over 4% in the top ten. The sequencing input was blood. This TCR derives from a woman aged 18-30 years in good health. The rearrangement uses TRBV12-3 or TRBV12-4 and TRBJ2-5; 7 positions agree with TRBD1. The CDR3 region has the DNA TGTGCCAGCAGATACTTCGTACAGGGGTACCAAGAGACCCAGTACTTC. It specifies CASRYFVQGYQETQYF.